A single sample gave rise to the 26 T cell receptor beta chains below, sequenced in a study of CD8 T cells in Susac syndrome. With random hexamers, about 0.5 to 1 ug RNA was reverse transcribed. TCRdb used MiXCR to reprocess the immunoSEQ multiplex PCR reads, holding one entry per CDR3 protein. The sample shows some 110,000 distinct CDR3 sequences, roughly 94% of them seen only once. Sequencing input: CD8+ T cells from PBMCs. Receptors were obtained from a human donor with Susac syndrome.

The chain combines TRBV9 with TRBJ2-7; D might be TRBD1 (7 bases). Trimming stripped 3 bases from V and 2 bases from J, with 15 bases between. Germline values: CDR1 SGDLS, CDR2 YYNGEE. CDR3 size: 15 residues. The CDR3 loop reads CASSAGGGEAYEQYF. In nucleotides, the CDR3 is TGTGCCAGCAGCGCTGGAGGGGGCGAGGCCTACGAGCAGTACTTC.

V usage is TRBV7-9 and J usage is TRBJ2-5; the D is unclear. CDR1 SEHNR and CDR2 FQNEAQ come from the germline V gene (reference sequence). The CDR3 has 13 amino acids. Trimming left V 4 bases short and J 1 base short, with 7 bases between. The CDR3 is CASSSSFQETQYF. CDR3 coding DNA: TGTGCCAGCAGCTCAAGTTTCCAAGAGACCCAGTACTTC.

The V and J genes are TRBV7-9 and TRBJ1-2; 8 bases map to TRBD1. The CDR3 spans 14 residues. Per germline, CDR1 SEHNR and CDR2 FQNEAQ (reference sequence). J lost 7 bases, V lost 6 bases, and 10 bases had no gene match. The CDR3 reads CASSWAGGNGGYTF. CDR3 in DNA: TGTGCCAGCAGTTGGGCAGGGGGCAACGGTGGCTACACCTTC.

The V and J genes are TRBV9 and TRBJ1-5; TRBD1 matches at 7 bases. V shed 3 bases and J 3 bases; nucleotides not matched to a gene: 6. CDR3 length: 15 residues. CDR1 and CDR2 from the germline V gene are SGDLS and YYNGEE. CDR3 sequence (DNA): TGTGCCAGCAGCGATACAGGGGATCCCAATCAGCCCCAGCATTTT. This codes for CASSDTGDPNQPQHF.

The rearrangement uses TRBV5-1 and TRBJ2-5; D not certain. Per the germline V gene, CDR1 is SGHRS and CDR2 is YFSETQ. V was pared by 4 bases and J by 2 bases, with 15 bases between. This CDR3 region has 15 residues. CDR3 in amino acids: CASSPLWGYQETQYF. CDR3 nucleotide sequence: TGCGCCAGCAGCCCGCTCTGGGGATATCAAGAGACCCAGTACTTC.

V is TRBV20-1 and J is TRBJ2-1; TRBD1 might be the D (5 bases). The germline V and J ends were trimmed by 0 bases and 3 bases, with 12 bases remaining between them. CDR3 length: 15 residues. The V gene's germline CDR1 is DFQATT and CDR2 SNEGSKA (reference sequence). The CDR3 coding sequence is TGCAGTGCTAGAGATCCCAATACAGGCTACAATGAGCAGTTCTTC. This codes for CSARDPNTGYNEQFF.

V and J are TRBV14 and TRBJ2-7; D is unresolved. The CDR3 spans 13 residues. V was trimmed by 4 bases and J by 6 bases, leaving 13 bases between them. Germline V gives CDR1 SGHDN, CDR2 FVKESK. Written as DNA, the CDR3 is TGTGCCAGCAGCCTCATTGGTACGGCCGAGCAGTACTTC. Translation: CASSLIGTAEQYF.

The V call is TRBV12-3 or TRBV12-4, the J call TRBJ1-6; 9 nucleotides align to TRBD1. The CDR3 runs to 15 residues. The V segment lost 5 bases and the J segment 8 bases; nucleotides outside the gene matches: 7. In nucleotides, the CDR3 is TGTGCCAGCAGTCCCGGGACAGGGACGGATTCACCCCTCCACTTT. It encodes CASSPGTGTDSPLHF.

This clonotype was counted once. The gene calls are TRBV27 and TRBJ1-2; D remains ambiguous. Germline V gives CDR1 MNHEY, CDR2 SMNVEV (reference sequence). There are 13 residues in the CDR3. V was clipped by 6 bases and J by 8 bases, with 16 bases between them. The CDR3 bases are TGTGCCAGCAGCCCCGCGAGGGATAGGGGCTACACCTTC. Its protein product is CASSPARDRGYTF.

This clonotype came up many times. The chain links TRBV12-3 or TRBV12-4 to TRBJ2-7; D possibly corresponds to TRBD1 (7 bases). The CDR3 is 13 amino acids. V was clipped by 8 bases and J by 1 base, with 12 bases between them. The chain's CDR3 is CASSPGGSYEQYF. CDR3 nucleotide sequence: TGTGCCAGCTCACCAGGGGGGTCCTACGAGCAGTACTTC.

V usage is TRBV7-9 and J usage is TRBJ1-1; D unresolved. The germline CDR1 and CDR2 sequences are SEHNR and FQNEAQ (reference sequence). V was pared by 3 bases and J by 1 base, with 3 bases between. This CDR3 spans 12 amino acids. The CDR3 region has the DNA TGTGCCAGCAGCTTCCCGAACACTGAAGCTTTCTTT. It specifies CASSFPNTEAFF.

The V and J genes are TRBV19 and TRBJ1-5; D unresolved. Germline V gives CDR1 LNHDA, CDR2 SQIVND (reference sequence). Trimming took 3 bases from V and 0 from J, leaving 9 bases between them. This CDR3 has 15 residues. CDR3 region: CASSIPRPSNQPQHF. In nucleotides, the CDR3 is TGTGCCAGTAGTATTCCGCGGCCTAGCAATCAGCCCCAGCATTTT.

This chain uses TRBV29-1 with TRBJ1-4; TRBD1 is a possible D gene (6 bases). This CDR3 region has 11 residues. Germline-derived CDR1 and CDR2 are SQVTM and ANQGSEA. Trimming took 7 bases from V and 13 from J, leaving 16 bases between them. The CDR3 protein is CSAGTPSRLFF. The CDR3 DNA reads TGCAGCGCCGGGACACCTTCTAGACTGTTTTTT.

This chain links TRBV9 with TRBJ2-3, with TRBD1 identical over 8 bases. Germline V gives CDR1 SGDLS, CDR2 YYNGEE. Trimming cost V 3 bases and J 2 bases; bases outside gene matches: 2. This CDR3 spans 14 amino acids. The CDR3 is CASSGDRYTDTQYF. The DNA for the CDR3 is TGTGCCAGCAGCGGGGACAGGTACACAGATACGCAGTATTTT.

This chain joins TRBV20-1 and TRBJ2-7; D possibly uses TRBD1 or TRBD2 (5 bases each). V was pared by 1 base and J by 5 bases, with 15 bases between. Germline V lookup: CDR1 DFQATT, CDR2 SNEGSKA (reference sequence). This CDR3 has 14 residues. The CDR3 sequence: CSARALHSGHEQYF. The CDR3 coding sequence is TGCAGTGCTAGAGCGTTGCACTCGGGACACGAGCAGTACTTC.

The gene calls are TRBV7-6 and TRBJ2-7, with D perhaps matching TRBD1 (5 bases). The CDR3 consists of 15 residues. CDR1 SGHVS and CDR2 FNYEAQ come from the germline V gene. V was clipped by 0 bases and J by 5 bases, with 14 bases between them. CDR3 sequence: CASSLAQGRLNEQYF. The CDR3 DNA reads TGTGCCAGCAGCTTAGCGCAGGGCAGGCTGAACGAGCAGTACTTC.

This clonotype was observed a handful of times. The chain recombines TRBV4-3 with TRBJ1-5, with D possibly being TRBD1 (6 bases). Germline CDR1 is LGHNA and CDR2 is YSLEER. The CDR3 spans 14 residues. Trimming took off 1 base at V and 5 bases at J, with 9 bases between the two ends. The CDR3 region has the DNA TGCGCCAGCAGCCAAGGACAGGAGCATCAGCCCCAGCATTTT. Its protein is CASSQGQEHQPQHF.

V is TRBV27 and J is TRBJ1-6, with D unresolved. Trimming took 2 bases from V and 9 from J, leaving 14 bases between them. The V gene's germline CDR1 is MNHEY and CDR2 SMNVEV (reference sequence). The length of the CDR3 is 15 residues. The CDR3 DNA follows: TGTGCCAGCAGTTTAAGTGGGGAGCGCGGTTCACCCCTCCACTTT. Residues: CASSLSGERGSPLHF.

This clonotype was counted once. The V and J genes are TRBV12-3 or TRBV12-4 and TRBJ1-5; D not certain. The CDR3 spans 11 residues. The V end was cut by 3 bases, the J end by 9 bases, with 6 bases between. CDR3 sequence: CASSFEGPQHF. CDR3 sequence (DNA): TGTGCCAGCAGTTTTGAGGGGCCCCAGCATTTT.

This clonotype was counted once. The gene calls are TRBV7-9 and TRBJ1-1; possibly TRBD1 for D (5 bases). The germline V gene has CDR1 SEHNR and CDR2 FQNEAQ (reference sequence). The CDR3 consists of 14 residues. The germline V and J ends were trimmed by 5 bases and 0 bases, with 10 bases remaining between them. CDR3 bases: TGTGCCAGCAGCCTTGGGGGTGTGAACACTGAAGCTTTCTTT. Translating it yields CASSLGGVNTEAFF. The whole variable domain, filled in from reference TRBV7-9 and TRBJ1-1, reads DTGVSQNPRHKITKRGQNVTFRCDPISEHNRLYWYRQTLGQGPEFLTYFQNEAQLEKSRLLSDRFSAERPKGSFSTLEIQRTEQGDSAMYLCASSLGGVNTEAFFGQGTRLTVV.

This chain links TRBV9 with TRBJ2-3, with 10 bases identical to TRBD2. J was trimmed by 2 bases and V by 3 bases; bases with no gene match: 9. Germline assignment: CDR1 SGDLS and CDR2 YYNGEE. The CDR3 length is 17 residues. The CDR3 sequence is CASSETRAGGSTDTQYF. The DNA of the CDR3 is TGTGCCAGCAGCGAGACGCGAGCGGGGGGGTCCACAGATACGCAGTATTTT.

The rearrangement joins TRBV18 to TRBJ2-1; a possible D gene is TRBD1 (5 bases). The ends were cut back, 0 bases at V and 8 bases at J, with 14 bases in the middle. In germline, CDR1 is KGHSH, CDR2 LQKENI. The CDR3 has 15 amino acids. The CDR3 spells CASSPPQGMSYEQFF. The CDR3 nucleotides read TGTGCCAGCTCACCACCGCAGGGTATGAGTTATGAGCAGTTCTTC.

The gene calls are TRBV30 and TRBJ1-1; possible D gene TRBD1, 5 bases. V lost 3 bases and J 1 base, leaving 24 bases between the germline ends. Germline-derived CDR1 and CDR2 are GTSNPN and SVGIG (reference sequence). This CDR3 has 18 amino acids. The CDR3, as DNA: TGTGCCTGGAGAAGCTTCCACAAGGGCAGGGCGTGGAACACTGAAGCTTTCTTT. It is translated as CAWRSFHKGRAWNTEAFF.

The CDR3 region is CASSAGGGGTDTQYF. The CDR3 coding sequence is TGTGCCAGCAGCGCCGGAGGGGGCGGCACAGATACGCAGTATTTT. The rearrangement links TRBV9 to TRBJ2-3; the D gene is possibly TRBD1 (7 bases). Germline V gene lookup returns CDR1 SGDLS and CDR2 YYNGEE. V was shortened by 3 bases and J by 1 base, with 12 bases between the two germline ends. CDR3 size: 15 residues.

This chain links TRBV15 with TRBJ2-1; D remains unclear. Germline V CDR1 and CDR2: LNHNV, YYDKDF (reference sequence). This CDR3 comprises 11 residues. V was cut by 5 bases and J by 4 bases, with 3 bases left in between. CDR3 bases: TGTGCCACCAGCGGTTACAATGAGCAGTTCTTC. It specifies CATSGYNEQFF.

The table lists this clonotype with a count of one. The V call is TRBV20-1, the J call TRBJ2-7, with a tentative D call TRBD2 (6 bases). The ends were cut back, 3 bases at V and 6 bases at J, with 18 bases in the middle. The CDR3 covers 14 residues. Germline V CDR1 and CDR2: DFQATT, SNEGSKA (reference sequence). CDR3 amino acids: CSARDDTGDPEQYF. For the CDR3, the DNA is TGCAGTGCTAGGGACGACACGGGGGACCCCGAGCAGTACTTC.